This T cell receptor (beta chain) was recovered during a study of blood T cell repertoires in COVID-19. The overall study: From T cells, B-cell-depleted T cells, or PBMCs came the material, which was cDNA or gDNA.

In the original processing: Researchers report that nucleated cell counts were estimated from reference gene primer amplification. TCRdb's table, derived via immunoSEQ multiplex PCR, lists solely in-frame clones and lacks some. Clone size and the V and J calls come from that table; the DNA yielded D and trimming. The sample consists of more than 35,000 clones, 75% to 85% of them appearing once. The CDR3 is 14 amino acids. CDR1 is LNHDA, CDR2 SQIVND, per germline (reference sequence). Trimming took off 5 bases at V and 2 bases at J, with 10 bases between the two ends. The genes are TRBV19 and TRBJ1-5; the D gene is possibly TRBD1 (5 bases). The sequence derives from a man aged 65-85 years with acute or convalescent COVID-19. The sequenced sample was peripheral blood. The CDR3 loop is CASSGAGGNQPQHF. The CDR3 coding sequence is TGTGCCAGTAGTGGGGCGGGGGGCAATCAGCCCCAGCATTTT.